This record concerns one T cell receptor beta chain sequence. This record comes from a study of blood T cell repertoires in COVID-19. In the authors' workflow: Estimates of nucleated cell counts were drawn from the amplification of reference gene primers. Assay used: immunoSEQ multiplex PCR; TCRdb lists only in-frame clones, some missing. That table is the source of V, J and clone size, and D and trimming were worked out from the DNA. Counted here are roughly 180,000 clones, 70% to 80% occurring once; the ten biggest clones make up 13% to 15%. CDR3 length equals 16 residues. Germline V gene data show CDR1 as SGHRS and CDR2 as YFSETQ. V shed 1 base and J shed 0 bases, with 11 bases lying between them. The age range of participants was about 18 to 90 years, with residence in about 25 US areas. Clinical history as reported by participants underpinned cohort assignment. Contact with a PCR-confirmed or clinician-diagnosed COVID-19 case occurred within 2 weeks of entry.

This clonotype originated in a man in his 60s who had been exposed to COVID-19. Input material: PBMCs or T cells enriched from blood (not recorded which). This chain joins TRBV5-1 and TRBJ2-1; weak D call: TRBD2 (5 bases). CDR3 residues: CASSLPGSSSYNEQFF. The CDR3 region has the DNA TGCGCCAGCAGCTTGCCGGGATCGAGCTCCTACAATGAGCAGTTCTTC.